These T cell receptor beta chains were read from a single sample in a study of blood T cell repertoires in COVID-19. Assay: immunoSEQ multiplex PCR; the TCRdb copy retains only in-frame clones and omits some. The table includes 150,000 to 200,000 clones, roughly 89% detected once. The sample comprised peripheral blood. All receptors derive from a human donor in a cohort sampled during active COVID-19. CDR3s include the opening cysteine and the closing phenylalanine or tryptophan. Fields, in order: V gene, D gene, clone size, J gene, CDR3 protein, CDR3 DNA. A D gene is named only where the DNA matches it firmly. Only part of the rows carry a size: once, few, many, or a class if the clone is expanded.

v_gene: TRBV18; d_gene: NA; abundance: NA; j_gene: TRBJ2-2; CDR3aa: CASSPFPSDTGELFF; CDR3nt: TGTGCCAGCTCACCTTTCCCCTCGGACACCGGGGAGCTGTTTTTT
v_gene: TRBV6-6; d_gene: TRBD1; abundance: NA; j_gene: TRBJ1-1; CDR3aa: CASSRQGGTEAFF; CDR3nt: TGTGCCAGCAGCCGACAGGGCGGCACTGAAGCTTTCTTT
v_gene: TRBV27; d_gene: NA; abundance: NA; j_gene: TRBJ1-5; CDR3aa: CASSPTLGRPQHF; CDR3nt: TGTGCCAGCAGTCCAACCTTAGGGAGGCCCCAGCATTTT
v_gene: TRBV2; d_gene: TRBD1; abundance: NA; j_gene: TRBJ2-7; CDR3aa: CASSRGRGEQYF; CDR3nt: TGTGCCAGCAGCAGGGGGCGAGGGGAGCAGTACTTC
v_gene: TRBV5-1; d_gene: NA; abundance: NA; j_gene: TRBJ1-1; CDR3aa: CASSLGQVNTEAFF; CDR3nt: TGCGCCAGCAGCTTGGGACAGGTGAACACTGAAGCTTTCTTT
v_gene: TRBV24-1; d_gene: NA; abundance: NA; j_gene: TRBJ1-2; CDR3aa: CATSARMDSGYTF; CDR3nt: TGTGCCACCAGTGCCCGGATGGACAGTGGCTACACCTTC
v_gene: TRBV7-2; d_gene: NA; abundance: NA; j_gene: TRBJ2-7; CDR3aa: CASSLFGGPYEQYF; CDR3nt: TGTGCCAGCAGCTTATTCGGGGGACCCTACGAGCAGTACTTC
v_gene: TRBV27; d_gene: NA; abundance: NA; j_gene: TRBJ2-6; CDR3aa: CASSPVVGAGGANVLTF; CDR3nt: TGTGCCAGCAGCCCGGTGGTTGGGGCGGGAGGGGCCAACGTCCTGACTTTC
v_gene: TRBV28; d_gene: NA; abundance: NA; j_gene: TRBJ2-7; CDR3aa: CASSLIKRLPSYEQYF; CDR3nt: TGTGCCAGCAGTTTAATCAAGCGGTTACCCTCCTACGAGCAGTACTTC
v_gene: TRBV9; d_gene: TRBD1; abundance: many; j_gene: TRBJ1-2; CDR3aa: CASSAEGAGSYGYTF; CDR3nt: TGTGCCAGCAGCGCCGAGGGGGCAGGGAGCTATGGCTACACCTTC
v_gene: TRBV27; d_gene: TRBD1; abundance: NA; j_gene: TRBJ1-4; CDR3aa: CASSPLGQEPNEKLFF; CDR3nt: TGTGCCAGCAGTCCCTTAGGACAGGAACCCAATGAAAAACTGTTTTTT
v_gene: TRBV7-9; d_gene: TRBD2; abundance: NA; j_gene: TRBJ2-1; CDR3aa: CASSREDQEQFF; CDR3nt: TGTGCCAGCAGTCGGGAGGATCAGGAGCAGTTCTTC
v_gene: TRBV28; d_gene: NA; abundance: NA; j_gene: TRBJ2-5; CDR3aa: CASSSPTGPGETQYF; CDR3nt: TGTGCCAGCAGTAGCCCAACAGGGCCGGGGGAGACCCAGTACTTC
v_gene: TRBV7-8; d_gene: TRBD1; abundance: few; j_gene: TRBJ1-1; CDR3aa: CASSLAGTGEGEAFF; CDR3nt: TGTGCCAGCAGCTTAGCGGGGACAGGGGAAGGTGAAGCTTTCTTT
v_gene: TRBV7-9; d_gene: NA; abundance: once; j_gene: TRBJ2-1; CDR3aa: CASSPVVDEQFF; CDR3nt: TGTGCCAGCAGCCCGGTGGTTGATGAGCAGTTCTTC
v_gene: TRBV9; d_gene: NA; abundance: NA; j_gene: TRBJ2-7; CDR3aa: CASSLGGFRDEQYF; CDR3nt: TGTGCCAGCAGCCTTGGGGGGTTTAGAGACGAGCAGTACTTC
v_gene: TRBV19; d_gene: NA; abundance: NA; j_gene: TRBJ1-5; CDR3aa: CASSIVEGSNQPQHF; CDR3nt: TGTGCCAGTAGTATAGTCGAGGGAAGCAATCAGCCCCAGCATTTT
v_gene: TRBV5-1; d_gene: NA; abundance: NA; j_gene: TRBJ2-5; CDR3aa: CASSLVGGVRETQYF; CDR3nt: TGCGCCAGCAGCTTGGTAGGGGGGGTCCGGGAGACCCAGTACTTC
v_gene: TRBV19; d_gene: NA; abundance: NA; j_gene: TRBJ2-7; CDR3aa: CASNSGVSSYEQYF; CDR3nt: TGTGCCAGTAATTCCGGGGTTAGCTCCTACGAGCAGTACTTC
v_gene: TRBV7-9; d_gene: TRBD1; abundance: NA; j_gene: TRBJ1-2; CDR3aa: CASSETGTSRGYTF; CDR3nt: TGTGCCAGCAGCGAGACAGGGACTAGTCGTGGCTACACCTTC
v_gene: TRBV19; d_gene: NA; abundance: NA; j_gene: TRBJ1-6; CDR3aa: CASTLGPNSPLHF; CDR3nt: TGTGCCAGTACCCTTGGGCCGAATTCACCCCTCCACTTT
v_gene: TRBV27; d_gene: TRBD1; abundance: NA; j_gene: TRBJ1-1; CDR3aa: CASSGGTGGNTEAFF; CDR3nt: TGTGCCAGCAGTGGGGGGACAGGGGGAAACACTGAAGCTTTCTTT
v_gene: TRBV5-1; d_gene: TRBD1; abundance: NA; j_gene: TRBJ1-1; CDR3aa: CASRSQTGGTEAFF; CDR3nt: TGCGCCAGCCGATCTCAAACAGGGGGGACTGAAGCTTTCTTT
v_gene: TRBV12-3/TRBV12-4; d_gene: NA; abundance: NA; j_gene: TRBJ1-2; CDR3aa: CASSLSARDGYTF; CDR3nt: TGTGCCAGCAGTTTAAGTGCCAGGGATGGCTACACCTTC
v_gene: TRBV30; d_gene: TRBD1; abundance: NA; j_gene: TRBJ1-3; CDR3aa: CALGQGPISGNTIYF; CDR3nt: TGTGCCTTAGGACAGGGTCCCATCTCTGGAAACACCATATATTTT
v_gene: TRBV19; d_gene: NA; abundance: NA; j_gene: TRBJ2-5; CDR3aa: CASSTGGTQYF; CDR3nt: TGTGCCAGTAGTACCGGAGGGACCCAGTACTTC